Listed here are 24 T cell receptor beta chains from one sample, sequenced in a study of blood T cell repertoires in COVID-19. The table came from immunoSEQ multiplex PCR; TCRdb's copy has only in-frame clones and leaves some out. The data hold about 140,000 clones, with 75% to 90% observed a single time. Specimen: peripheral blood. These receptors originate from an elderly woman with acute or convalescent COVID-19.

The rearrangement links TRBV2 to TRBJ1-4; 8 bases match TRBD1. CDR3 length: 15 residues. J was trimmed by 8 bases and V by 4 bases; bases with no gene match: 9. The germline V gene has CDR1 SNHLY and CDR2 FYNNEI. CDR3 protein: CASSGQGPGAEKLFF. The CDR3 DNA follows: TGTGCCAGCAGTGGACAGGGGCCAGGGGCCGAAAAACTGTTTTTT.

The chain recombines TRBV3-1 (or the pseudogene TRBV3-2) with TRBJ1-5, with TRBD1 matching over 7 bases. The CDR3 runs 14 residues. Germline V gives CDR1 LGHDT, CDR2 YNNKEL (reference sequence). V trimming: 3 bases; J trimming: 5 bases; junction bases outside the gene matches: 4. The CDR3 region is CASSHRTGDQPQHF. The DNA of the CDR3 is TGTGCCAGCAGCCACCGGACAGGAGATCAGCCCCAGCATTTT.

The CDR3 sequence: CATSGGTSNDEQFF. Written as DNA, the CDR3 is TGTGCCACCAGCGGCGGGACTAGCAATGATGAGCAGTTCTTC. The genes are TRBV15 and TRBJ2-1; 9 nucleotides match TRBD2. The V segment lost 5 bases and the J segment 8 bases; nucleotides outside the gene matches: 7. The CDR3 is 14 amino acids. The germline V gene encodes CDR1 LNHNV and CDR2 YYDKDF (reference sequence). The full variable domain, in which reference TRBV15 and TRBJ2-1 provide the parts outside the CDR3, is DAMVIQNPRYQVTQFGKPVTLSCSQTLNHNVMYWYQQKSSQAPKLLFHYYDKDFNNEADTPDNFQSRRPNTSFCFLDIRSPGLGDTAMYLCATSGGTSNDEQFFGPGTRLTVL.

Only a few counts were recorded for this clone. The chain links TRBV10-3 to TRBJ1-5; TRBD1 is a possible D gene (5 bases). CDR1 is ENHRY, CDR2 SYGVKD, per germline. The CDR3 extends over 15 amino acids. V was cut by 4 bases and J by 2 bases, with 12 bases left in between. The CDR3 sequence is CAISAWAGRNQPQHF. CDR3 DNA: TGTGCCATCAGTGCTTGGGCAGGGCGCAATCAGCCCCAGCATTTT.

V gene TRBV19 combines with J gene TRBJ1-1; D gene ambiguous. Trimming removed 6 bases at V and 5 bases at J, with 13 bases between. The CDR3 consists of 13 residues. Germline lookup yields CDR1 LNHDA and CDR2 SQIVND (reference sequence). CDR3: CASSRRERTEAFF. The CDR3 nucleotides read TGTGCCAGTAGCAGGAGGGAGAGGACTGAAGCTTTCTTT.

V gene TRBV5-1 combines with J gene TRBJ1-1; D not resolved. In germline, CDR1 is SGHRS, CDR2 YFSETQ. Trimming cost V 4 bases and J 0 bases, with 16 bases left between them. This CDR3 is built from 16 residues. For the CDR3, the DNA is TGCGCCAGCAGCCCGGCTGGTACGGGGATGAACACTGAAGCTTTCTTT. Translating gives CASSPAGTGMNTEAFF.

The chain combines TRBV27 with TRBJ2-7; D is ambiguous. V was trimmed by 3 bases and J by 0 bases, leaving 9 bases between them. The germline gives CDR1 MNHEY, CDR2 SMNVEV (reference sequence). The CDR3 runs to 14 residues. The CDR3 is CASSFYASSYEQYF. The CDR3 coding sequence is TGTGCCAGCAGTTTTTACGCCAGCTCCTACGAGCAGTACTTC.

The V and J genes are TRBV24-1 and TRBJ2-3, with 9 bases matching TRBD2. Germline V gene data show CDR1 as KGHDR and CDR2 as SFDVKD. The trim removed 5 bases at V and 2 bases at J, leaving 7 bases unmatched. The CDR3 loop spans 16 amino acids. The CDR3 region is CATSAPSGTFTDTQYF. The CDR3 coding sequence is TGTGCCACCAGTGCCCCTAGCGGGACCTTCACAGATACGCAGTATTTT.

The J gene is TRBJ2-7, the V gene TRBV11-2; the D gene is possibly TRBD2 (6 bases). The germline V and J ends were trimmed by 2 bases and 3 bases, with 8 bases remaining between them. This CDR3 is 13 amino acids long. Germline loops: CDR1 SGHAT, CDR2 FQNNGV. The CDR3 reads CASSLMGGYEQYF. In DNA, the CDR3 is TGTGCCAGCAGCTTAATGGGGGGCTACGAGCAGTACTTC.

The rearrangement links TRBV7-2 to TRBJ1-6; D is ambiguous. CDR1 and CDR2 from the germline V gene are SGHTA and FQGNSA. The CDR3 is 14 residues long. V lost 5 bases, J lost 13 bases, and 18 bases lay in between. The CDR3 here is CASSRLEALRPLHF. The CDR3 nucleotides read TGTGCCAGCAGCCGCCTCGAAGCTCTGCGGCCCCTCCACTTT.

The chain links TRBV27 to TRBJ2-6; D ambiguous. V dropped 3 bases and J dropped 1 base, with 7 bases sitting between them. Germline V gives CDR1 MNHEY, CDR2 SMNVEV (reference sequence). CDR3 length: 15 residues. This CDR3 is CASSLFGSGANVLTF. The CDR3 nucleotides read TGTGCCAGCAGTTTGTTCGGTTCTGGGGCCAACGTCCTGACTTTC.

The chain employs TRBV5-1 and TRBJ2-2; tentative D call: TRBD1 (6 bases). V was trimmed by 1 base and J by 5 bases, leaving 27 bases between them. The V gene's germline CDR1 is SGHRS and CDR2 YFSETQ. This CDR3 has 20 residues. CDR3 loop: CASSLRYSGVGVGETGELFF. The CDR3 coding sequence is TGCGCCAGCAGCTTGCGCTATTCAGGGGTCGGCGTGGGTGAGACCGGGGAGCTGTTTTTT.

This clone was counted a single time. This sequence joins TRBV27 and TRBJ1-5; 8 bases agree with TRBD1. V gave up 6 bases and J gave up 5 bases; unmatched junction bases: 9. CDR1 is MNHEY and CDR2 is SMNVEV in the germline V gene (reference sequence). The CDR3 extends over 15 amino acids. CDR3 in DNA: TGTGCCAGCAGCCGCGCGGACAGGGTCGATCAGCCCCAGCATTTT. Protein product: CASSRADRVDQPQHF.

This clone appeared a few times. This chain joins TRBV5-4 and TRBJ2-7; TRBD1 matches 7 bases. Unmatched junction bases numbered 0, after V lost 0 bases and J lost 3 bases. The CDR3 runs 13 residues. CDR1 and CDR2 from the germline V gene are SGHNT and YYREEE (reference sequence). The CDR3 loop reads CASSLDRGYEQYF. In DNA form, the CDR3 reads TGTGCCAGCAGCTTGGACAGGGGCTACGAGCAGTACTTC.

The chain carries TRBV7-9 and TRBJ2-1, with unresolved D. The CDR3 consists of 14 residues. The V end lost 5 bases, the J end lost 2 bases, and 10 bases lay between the germline ends. Germline CDR1 is SEHNR and CDR2 is FQNEAQ (reference sequence). CDR3 in DNA: TGTGCCAGCAGCATTAGTGGGCCCTACAATGAGCAGTTCTTC. It specifies CASSISGPYNEQFF.

The V call is TRBV5-4, the J call TRBJ1-4, with 7 bases identical to TRBD1. The germline gives CDR1 SGHNT, CDR2 YYREEE (reference sequence). J gave up 7 bases and V 4 bases, and 10 bases lay outside the gene matches. The CDR3 is made up of 15 amino acids. CDR3 bases: TGTGCCAGCAGCCGAGGGGGCACGGGGCGTGAAAAACTGTTTTTT. Translated, it gives CASSRGGTGREKLFF.

The chain employs TRBV10-3 and TRBJ2-1, with 11 bases fitting TRBD2. J lost 9 bases, V lost 6 bases, and 10 bases had no gene match. CDR1 is ENHRY and CDR2 is SYGVKD in the germline V gene. The CDR3 has 15 amino acids. The CDR3: CAIRPRRSGRGEQFF. The CDR3 coding sequence is TGTGCCATCAGGCCGAGACGTAGCGGGAGGGGTGAGCAGTTCTTC.

The V and J genes are TRBV5-1 and TRBJ2-1; no clear D. This CDR3 has 14 residues. Trimming stripped 5 bases from V and 7 bases from J, with 16 bases between. Germline V lookup: CDR1 SGHRS, CDR2 YFSETQ. CDR3 in DNA: TGCGCCAGCAGGCCTAACCCAACCCGGAATGAGCAGTTCTTC. Amino acid sequence: CASRPNPTRNEQFF.

The count of this clone is one. The chain recombines TRBV18 with TRBJ1-3; D unclear. Germline V gene data show CDR1 as KGHSH and CDR2 as LQKENI. Trimming pared 2 bases from V and 3 bases from J, leaving 8 bases between. This CDR3 is 14 amino acids long. The DNA of the CDR3 is TGTGCCAGCTCACCAGATTCAGATGGAAACACCATATATTTT. Amino acid sequence: CASSPDSDGNTIYF.

The chain joins TRBV5-4 to TRBJ2-7, with TRBD1 as a possible D gene (6 bases). V was shortened by 4 bases and J by 5 bases, with 10 bases between the two germline ends. The CDR3 has 12 amino acids. Germline-derived CDR1 and CDR2 are SGHNT and YYREEE (reference sequence). The CDR3 DNA sequence: TGTGCCAGCAGCCCCTCAGGGGACGAGCAGTACTTC. Its translation: CASSPSGDEQYF. Based on the CDR3 plus reference TRBV5-4 and TRBJ2-7, the full variable domain is ETGVTQSPTHLIKTRGQQVTLRCSSQSGHNTVSWYQQALGQGPQFIFQYYREEENGRGNFPPRFSGLQFPNYSSELNVNALELDDSALYLCASSPSGDEQYFGPGTRLTVT.

The chain uses TRBV28 and TRBJ1-3, with D unclear. V shed 5 bases and J shed 7 bases, with 12 bases lying between them. CDR3 length: 13 residues. Per germline, CDR1 MDHEN and CDR2 SYDVKM. The CDR3 is CASSLISRNTIYF. Written as DNA, the CDR3 is TGTGCCAGCAGTCTAATATCCAGGAACACCATATATTTT.

V usage is TRBV3-1 (or the pseudogene TRBV3-2) and J usage is TRBJ2-7, with D possibly TRBD1 on 6 matching bases. V lost 7 bases to trimming and J lost 5 bases, with 15 bases between them. The CDR3 consists of 13 residues. CDR1 is LGHDT and CDR2 is YNNKEL in the germline V gene (reference sequence). CDR3 region: CASTLGARDEQYF. The CDR3 region has the DNA TGTGCCAGCACCCTGGGGGCTCGGGACGAGCAGTACTTC.

This chain uses TRBV30 with TRBJ1-1, with D possibly being TRBD1 (5 bases). Germline-derived CDR1 and CDR2 are GTSNPN and SVGIG (reference sequence). The CDR3 contains 15 residues. V was clipped by 3 bases and J by 0 bases, with 14 bases between them. Written as DNA, the CDR3 is TGTGCCTGGAGAGATACAGGAATCATGAACACTGAAGCTTTCTTT. This translates into CAWRDTGIMNTEAFF.

In nucleotides, the CDR3 is TGTGCCAGCAGCTCAAGACAAGAGCAGTTCTTC. Translating gives CASSSRQEQFF. The V call is TRBV9, the J call TRBJ2-1; no reliable D call. The germline V and J ends were trimmed by 4 bases and 10 bases, with 9 bases remaining between them. The germline CDR1 and CDR2 sequences are SGDLS and YYNGEE. CDR3 length: 11 residues.